This T cell receptor beta chain was retrieved from a study of cytomegalovirus exposure and HLA in healthy donors. Study-level background: Ancestry clustering placed around four fifths of around 400 genotyped donors in the Caucasian-associated cluster.

The germline V gene encodes CDR1 MRHNA and CDR2 SNTAGT. This CDR3 comprises 14 residues. Trimming at V came to 4 bases and at J to 5 bases, leaving 6 bases not matched to a gene. On this clone itself: Its target is unknown.

Study results and limitations: Among TCR beta chains of equal frequency, HLA-associated ones were more clonally expanded in a later analysis. Later genetic work tied a missense DCLRE1C variant to beta-chain V and J trimming. Researchers counted 164 TCR beta chains as cytomegalovirus-associated.

13 Jbeta primers and 60 Vbeta primers were used for the PCR. Method: immunoSEQ multiplex PCR; TCRdb's copy keeps in-frame clones and lacks some. The sample consists of approximately 100,000 clones, 76% of them appearing once. The chain has TRBV6-4 and TRBJ2-7; 9 bases map to TRBD1. This sequence originates from a woman between 50 and 59 years old in good health and CMV-seropositive. Material: PBMCs. The DNA for the CDR3 is TGTGCCAGCAGTGTCGGGACAGGGAATGACGAGCAGTACTTC. This sequence encodes CASSVGTGNDEQYF.